This T cell receptor beta chain is drawn from a study of T cell responses to AZD1222 COVID-19 vaccine. Second-dose timings of about 4 or about 12 weeks were pooled. General study results and limits: It was only six AZD1222 recipients who were seropositive at baseline. The span of vaccine-associated CD4 TCRs extended across spike, with dominance at 160-218 and 743-854.

Germline CDR1 reads GTSNPN; CDR2 reads SVGIG (reference sequence). This CDR3 comprises 14 residues. The trim removed 0 bases at V and 6 bases at J, leaving 6 bases unmatched. The assay was immunoSEQ multiplex PCR, and TCRdb's table has in-frame clones only and misses some. This table has 250,000 to 300,000 clones, 85% to 95% appearing once. About this clone: The antigen is undetermined.

This sample comprised peripheral blood, obtained 28 days after the second AZD1222 dose. The rearrangement links TRBV30 to TRBJ1-2; 8 nucleotides align to TRBD1. The receptor was derived from an adult who received the AZD1222 COVID-19 vaccine. The CDR3 region is CAWSVMTGEHGYTF. CDR3 in DNA: TGTGCCTGGAGTGTGATGACAGGGGAGCATGGCTACACCTTC.